A selection of T cell receptor beta chains follows, all from one sample in a study of T cell responses to AZD1222 COVID-19 vaccine. Data came from immunoSEQ multiplex PCR; TCRdb stores just in-frame clones and leaves some out. The sample carries about 110,000 clones, around 81% recorded once. Sequences were derived from peripheral blood, sampled on day 0 of AZD1222 vaccination. The receptors were gathered from an adult in good health. Both conserved end residues are part of each CDR3. The order of the fields is clone size, V gene, D gene, J gene, CDR3 protein, CDR3 DNA. The D gene is left open where the match is weak. Where a row states a size, it is once, few, many or the class of an expanded clone; other rows omit it.

.,TRBV18,TRBD1,TRBJ1-4,CASSPGQGAPRLFF,TGTGCCAGCTCACCGGGACAGGGGGCTCCTCGCCTGTTTTTT
.,TRBV9,.,TRBJ2-7,CASSVGGRQGSSEQYF,TGTGCCAGCAGCGTAGGGGGGCGTCAAGGGTCGTCGGAGCAGTACTTC
.,TRBV6-2/TRBV6-3,TRBD2,TRBJ2-4,CASSPGLAGNLIAKNIQYF,TGTGCCAGCAGTCCGGGACTAGCGGGAAACCTTATAGCCAAAAACATTCAGTACTTC
once,TRBV6-6,.,TRBJ1-5,CASSDIFGNQPQHF,TGTGCCAGCAGTGATATTTTTGGCAATCAGCCCCAGCATTTT
.,TRBV7-2,.,TRBJ2-7,CASSRLKAGYDEQYF,TGTGCCAGCAGCCGTCTGAAGGCGGGATACGACGAGCAGTACTTC
.,TRBV4-3,.,TRBJ1-1,CASSQGTVTRTEAFF,TGCGCCAGCAGCCAAGGGACCGTAACAAGGACTGAAGCTTTCTTT
.,TRBV7-2,.,TRBJ2-6,CASSYRSSGANVLTF,TGTGCCAGCAGCTATAGGAGCTCTGGGGCCAACGTCCTGACTTTC
.,TRBV4-3,.,TRBJ1-2,CASSQLGEDYGYTF,TGCGCCAGCAGCCAATTAGGGGAGGACTATGGCTACACCTTC
.,TRBV10-1,.,TRBJ2-3,CASSDSLDTQYF,TGCGCCAGCAGTGACTCCCTGGATACGCAGTATTTT
.,TRBV21-1,.,TRBJ2-7,CASSKEPEPSSYEQYF,TGTGCCAGCAGCAAAGAACCGGAGCCTAGCTCCTACGAGCAGTACTTC
.,TRBV3-1/TRBV3-2,TRBD1,TRBJ1-2,CASSRTGVYGYTF,TGTGCCAGCAGCCGGACAGGGGTCTATGGCTACACCTTC
.,TRBV10-3,.,TRBJ2-3,CAISELILAGSTDTQYF,TGTGCCATCAGTGAGTTGATACTAGCTGGAAGCACAGATACGCAGTATTTT
few,TRBV7-2,.,TRBJ2-3,CASSKVYGGSRGDTQYF,TGTGCCAGCAGCAAAGTATATGGGGGATCGCGCGGAGATACGCAGTATTTT
once,TRBV6-5,.,TRBJ1-1,CASMGREGTEAFF,TGTGCCAGCATGGGGAGGGAGGGAACTGAAGCTTTCTTT
.,TRBV7-3,.,TRBJ2-5,CASSLSGQQETQYF,TGTGCCAGCAGCTTAAGTGGCCAACAAGAGACCCAGTACTTC
.,TRBV6-5,TRBD1,TRBJ1-5,CASSYQGAGPQHF,TGTGCCAGCAGTTACCAGGGGGCTGGGCCCCAGCATTTT
.,TRBV28,.,TRBJ2-7,CASSSPPGQGRYEQYF,TGTGCCAGCAGCTCCCCCCCGGGGCAGGGTCGGTACGAGCAGTACTTC
.,TRBV2,.,TRBJ1-3,CASSEALGRSGNTIYF,TGTGCCAGCAGTGAAGCGCTTGGGAGGTCTGGAAACACCATATATTTT
.,TRBV5-1,.,TRBJ1-3,CASSSGGPSSGNTIYF,TGCGCCAGCAGCTCCGGGGGCCCAAGCTCTGGAAACACCATATATTTT
.,TRBV15,.,TRBJ2-7,CATVKSGSYEQYF,TGTGCCACCGTTAAAAGCGGATCCTACGAGCAGTACTTC
.,TRBV5-4,TRBD2,TRBJ2-2,CASRAGGVVAGELFF,TGTGCCAGCAGGGCGGGGGGTGTGGTGGCTGGGGAGCTGTTTTTT
.,TRBV3-1/TRBV3-2,.,TRBJ2-3,CASSQDPATTQYF,TGTGCCAGCAGCCAAGACCCGGCAACCACGCAGTATTTT
.,TRBV28,.,TRBJ1-5,CASRVHSNQPQHF,TGTGCCAGCAGAGTTCATAGCAATCAGCCCCAGCATTTT
.,TRBV7-2,.,TRBJ1-1,CASSAEGGTEAFF,TGTGCCAGCAGCGCCGAGGGGGGCACTGAAGCTTTCTTT
once,TRBV25-1,.,TRBJ2-3,CASSGPTANTDTQYF,TGTGCCAGCAGTGGTCCGACAGCGAACACAGATACGCAGTATTTT
.,TRBV4-3,.,TRBJ2-2,CASSQVGLAVLSGELFF,TGCGCCAGCAGCCAAGTTGGCCTAGCTGTGTTGTCCGGGGAGCTGTTTTTT
.,TRBV7-3,TRBD1,TRBJ1-2,CASRAGQATNSGYDGYTF,TGTGCCAGCAGGGCCGGACAGGCGACGAATTCAGGATACGATGGCTACACCTTC
.,TRBV25-1,.,TRBJ1-2,CASSERGLVGYGYTF,TGTGCCAGCAGTGAACGAGGGCTGGTAGGCTATGGCTACACCTTC
.,TRBV12-3/TRBV12-4,.,TRBJ2-7,CASSFGPYEQYF,TGTGCCAGCAGTTTTGGACCCTACGAGCAGTACTTC
.,TRBV9,.,TRBJ2-5,CASSVGTAQETQYF,TGTGCCAGCAGCGTAGGTACAGCTCAAGAGACCCAGTACTTC
.,TRBV7-2,.,TRBJ2-5,CASSLVSGETQYF,TGTGCCAGCAGCTTAGTGAGTGGAGAGACCCAGTACTTC
.,TRBV3-1/TRBV3-2,.,TRBJ2-4,CASSQQGYQAKNIQYF,TGTGCCAGCAGCCAACAGGGATATCAGGCCAAAAACATTCAGTACTTC
.,TRBV5-4,.,TRBJ1-2,CASSSRGDGYTF,TGTGCCAGCAGCTCCCGAGGGGATGGCTACACCTTC
.,TRBV15,.,TRBJ1-5,CATSREFRPNQPQHF,TGTGCCACCAGCAGAGAGTTCCGCCCCAATCAGCCCCAGCATTTT
.,TRBV28,.,TRBJ2-5,CASTEGGFETQYF,TGTGCCAGCACCGAAGGGGGATTTGAGACCCAGTACTTC
.,TRBV7-2,.,TRBJ2-7,CASSLAGGRGLYEQYF,TGTGCCAGCAGCTTAGCGGGGGGCAGGGGCCTCTACGAGCAGTACTTC
.,TRBV7-2,TRBD1,TRBJ1-3,CASSVMGQGRENTIYF,TGTGCCAGCAGCGTAATGGGACAGGGTAGGGAAAACACCATATATTTT
.,TRBV6-5,.,TRBJ1-6,CASSYQNRVSNSPLHF,TGTGCCAGCAGTTACCAAAACAGGGTATCGAATTCACCCCTCCACTTT
few,TRBV28,.,TRBJ1-2,CASIPDGGINYGYTF,TGTGCCAGCATCCCCGACGGGGGGATTAACTATGGCTACACCTTC
.,TRBV19,.,TRBJ1-6,CASSKGDINSPLHF,TGTGCCAGTAGTAAGGGGGACATTAATTCACCCCTCCACTTT
.,TRBV2,.,TRBJ2-1,CASTIMGATIEQFF,TGTGCCAGCACCATCATGGGGGCTACAATCGAGCAGTTCTTC
.,TRBV28,.,TRBJ2-2,CASSFLPLIGAGELFF,TGTGCCAGCAGTTTTCTCCCCCTCATTGGAGCCGGGGAGCTGTTTTTT
.,TRBV6-6,.,TRBJ2-7,CASSYRYEQYF,TGTGCCAGCAGTTACCGGTACGAGCAGTACTTC
.,TRBV2,.,TRBJ2-2,CASRGGLANTGELFF,TGTGCCAGCAGGGGGGGCCTAGCGAACACCGGGGAGCTGTTTTTT
.,TRBV18,.,TRBJ1-1,CASSPQGNSITEAFF,TGTGCCAGCTCACCGCAGGGTAATAGTATTACTGAAGCTTTCTTT
.,TRBV13,.,TRBJ2-3,CASKPTRSDTQYF,TGTGCCAGCAAGCCGACTAGATCAGATACGCAGTATTTT
.,TRBV6-1,.,TRBJ1-2,CASSEYGGNYGYTF,TGTGCCAGCAGTGAATATGGGGGAAACTATGGCTACACCTTC
.,TRBV19,TRBD1,TRBJ1-2,CASSRNRGIGSDYGYTF,TGTGCCAGTAGTAGGAACAGGGGGATCGGATCGGACTATGGCTACACCTTC
.,TRBV11-3,TRBD1,TRBJ1-2,CASSLRGQGAYGYTF,TGTGCCAGCAGCCTTCGAGGACAGGGGGCCTATGGCTACACCTTC
.,TRBV7-8,.,TRBJ1-1,CASSSYRAGNNEAFF,TGTGCCAGCAGCTCGTATCGGGCGGGGAATAATGAAGCTTTCTTT
.,TRBV2,TRBD2,TRBJ2-7,CASSPMGGGALGEQYF,TGTGCCAGCAGTCCTATGGGCGGGGGGGCCTTAGGCGAGCAGTACTTC
.,TRBV4-1,TRBD2,TRBJ2-1,CASSQDGTSGRINNEQFF,TGCGCCAGCAGCCAAGATGGGACTAGCGGGAGAATAAACAATGAGCAGTTCTTC